This TCR beta chain came from a study of T-cell memory formation after mild COVID-19. 5'RACE, which relied on constant-segment primers, yielded TCR alpha and TCR beta cDNA libraries carrying sample barcodes and UMIs. MiXCR, applied by TCRdb to the 5' RACE reads, yields one record per CDR3 protein. The data contain fewer than 650,000 distinct CDR3 sequences, roughly 20% of them singletons. The junction had 11 bases not matched to a gene; V was cut back by 0 bases and J by 6 bases. The CDR3 has 18 residues. Germline CDR1 reads SGHRS; CDR2 reads YFSETQ. The TCR was taken from an adult woman who had mild COVID-19 (a few samples of this study predate the infection). Cell type and time point are not known. The sample taken for sequencing was PBMCs or a T cell subset sorted from them (not recorded which). The chain employs TRBV5-1 and TRBJ1-4, with 10 bases matching TRBD1. The CDR3 spells CASSLEYGTGAGDEKLFF. DNA for the CDR3: TGCGCCAGCAGCTTGGAGTACGGGACAGGGGCTGGGGATGAAAAACTGTTTTTT.